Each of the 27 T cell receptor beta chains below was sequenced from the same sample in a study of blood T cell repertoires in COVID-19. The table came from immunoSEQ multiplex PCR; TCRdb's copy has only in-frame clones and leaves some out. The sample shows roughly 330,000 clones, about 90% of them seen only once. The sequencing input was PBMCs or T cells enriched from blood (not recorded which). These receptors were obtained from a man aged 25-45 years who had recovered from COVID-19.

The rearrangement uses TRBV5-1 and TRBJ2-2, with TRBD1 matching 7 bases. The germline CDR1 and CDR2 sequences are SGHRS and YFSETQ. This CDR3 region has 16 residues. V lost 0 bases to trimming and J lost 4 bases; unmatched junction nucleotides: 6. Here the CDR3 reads CASSLGRQGFTGELFF. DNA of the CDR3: TGCGCCAGCAGCTTGGGACGACAGGGATTCACCGGGGAGCTGTTTTTT.

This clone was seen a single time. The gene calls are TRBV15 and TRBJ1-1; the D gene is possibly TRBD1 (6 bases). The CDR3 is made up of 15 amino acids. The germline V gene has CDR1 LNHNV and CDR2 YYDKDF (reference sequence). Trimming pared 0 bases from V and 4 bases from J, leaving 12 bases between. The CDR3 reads CATSRDHRATTEAFF. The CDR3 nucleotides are TGTGCCACCAGCAGAGATCACAGGGCTACCACTGAAGCTTTCTTT.

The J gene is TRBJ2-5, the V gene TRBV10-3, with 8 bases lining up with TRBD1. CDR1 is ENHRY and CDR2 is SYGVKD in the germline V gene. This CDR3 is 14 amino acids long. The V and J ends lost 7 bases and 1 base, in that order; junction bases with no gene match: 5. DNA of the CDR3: TGTGCCATCAACGACAGGGGTTCCCAAGAGACCCAGTACTTC. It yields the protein CAINDRGSQETQYF.

CDR3 sequence (DNA): TGTGCCAGCAGTGTGCCAGGGGGCTATGGCTACACCTTC. Its translation is CASSVPGGYGYTF. The rearrangement uses TRBV25-1 and TRBJ1-2, with TRBD1 identical over 7 bases. This CDR3 spans 13 amino acids. V shed 4 bases, J shed 4 bases, and the junction held 3 bases outside the gene matches. Per germline, CDR1 MGHDK and CDR2 SYGVNS.

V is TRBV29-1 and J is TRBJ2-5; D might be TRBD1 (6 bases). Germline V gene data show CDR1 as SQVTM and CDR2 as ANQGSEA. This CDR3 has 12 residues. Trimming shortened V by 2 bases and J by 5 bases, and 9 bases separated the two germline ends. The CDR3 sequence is CSVEPQGETQYF. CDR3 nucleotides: TGCAGCGTTGAACCCCAGGGGGAGACCCAGTACTTC. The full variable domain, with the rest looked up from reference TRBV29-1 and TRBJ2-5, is SAVISQKPSRDICQRGTSLTIQCQVDSQVTMMFWYRQQPGQSLTLIATANQGSEATYESGFVIDKFPISRPNLTFSTLTVSNMSPEDSSIYLCSVEPQGETQYFGPGTRLLVL.

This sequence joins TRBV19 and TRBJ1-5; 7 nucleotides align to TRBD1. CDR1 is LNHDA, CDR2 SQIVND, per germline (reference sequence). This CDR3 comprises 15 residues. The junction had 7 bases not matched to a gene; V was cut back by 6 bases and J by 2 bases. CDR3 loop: CASRPTGLGNQPQHF. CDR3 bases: TGTGCCAGTAGACCGACAGGGTTGGGCAATCAGCCCCAGCATTTT.

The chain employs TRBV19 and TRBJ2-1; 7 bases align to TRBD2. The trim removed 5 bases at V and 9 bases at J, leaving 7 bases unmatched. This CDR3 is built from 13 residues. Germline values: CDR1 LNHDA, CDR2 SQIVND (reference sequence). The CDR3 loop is CASSGRGGVEQFF. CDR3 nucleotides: TGTGCCAGTAGTGGTCGCGGGGGAGTTGAGCAGTTCTTC.

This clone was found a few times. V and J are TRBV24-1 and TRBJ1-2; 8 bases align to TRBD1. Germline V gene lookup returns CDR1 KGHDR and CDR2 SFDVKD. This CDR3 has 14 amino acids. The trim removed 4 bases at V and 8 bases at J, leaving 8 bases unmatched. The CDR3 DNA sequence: TGTGCCACCAGTGACCGATGGACAGGGTACGGCTACACCTTC. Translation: CATSDRWTGYGYTF.

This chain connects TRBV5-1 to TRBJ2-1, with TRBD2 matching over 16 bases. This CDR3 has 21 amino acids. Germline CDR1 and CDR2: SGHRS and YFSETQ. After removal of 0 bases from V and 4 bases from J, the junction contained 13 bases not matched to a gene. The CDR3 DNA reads TGCGCCAGCAGCTTGGGCCTTCCCGGGACTAGCGGGGGGGCCGTTTACAATGAGCAGTTCTTC. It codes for CASSLGLPGTSGGAVYNEQFF.

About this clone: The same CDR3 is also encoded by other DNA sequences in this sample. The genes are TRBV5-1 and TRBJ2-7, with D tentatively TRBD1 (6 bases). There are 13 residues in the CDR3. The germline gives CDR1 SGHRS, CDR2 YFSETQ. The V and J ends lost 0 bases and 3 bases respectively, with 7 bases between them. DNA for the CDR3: TGCGCCAGCAGCTTGGAGGGACACTACGAGCAGTACTTC. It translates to CASSLEGHYEQYF. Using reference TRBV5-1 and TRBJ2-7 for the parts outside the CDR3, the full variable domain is KAGVTQTPRYLIKTRGQQVTLSCSPISGHRSVSWYQQTPGQGLQFLFEYFSETQRNKGNFPGRFSGRQFSNSRSEMNVSTLELGDSALYLCASSLEGHYEQYFGPGTRLTVT.

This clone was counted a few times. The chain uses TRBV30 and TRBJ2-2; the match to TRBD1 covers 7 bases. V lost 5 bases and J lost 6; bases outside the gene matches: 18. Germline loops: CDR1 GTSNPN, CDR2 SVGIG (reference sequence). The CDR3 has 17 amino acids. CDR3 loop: CAWERGTALLEAGELFF. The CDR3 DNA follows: TGTGCCTGGGAGAGGGGGACAGCCCTTCTGGAGGCCGGGGAGCTGTTTTTT. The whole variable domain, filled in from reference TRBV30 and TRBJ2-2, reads SQTIHQWPATLVQPVGSPLSLECTVEGTSNPNLYWYRQAAGRGLQLLFYSVGIGQISSEVPQNLSASRPQDRQFILSSKKLLLSDSGFYLCAWERGTALLEAGELFFGEGSRLTVL.

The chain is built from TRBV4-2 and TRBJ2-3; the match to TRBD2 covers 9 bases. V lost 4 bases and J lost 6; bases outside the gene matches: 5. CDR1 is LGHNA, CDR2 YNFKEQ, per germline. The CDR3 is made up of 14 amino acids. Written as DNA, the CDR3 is TGTGCCAGCAGCCGCGGGGGGGGGTCTGATACGCAGTATTTT. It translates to CASSRGGGSDTQYF.

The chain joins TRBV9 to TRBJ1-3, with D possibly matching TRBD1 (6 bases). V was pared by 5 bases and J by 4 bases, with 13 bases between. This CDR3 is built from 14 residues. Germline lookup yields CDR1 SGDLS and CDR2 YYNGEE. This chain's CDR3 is CASRQGSFGNTIYF. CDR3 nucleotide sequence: TGTGCCAGCAGACAGGGTTCTTTCGGAAACACCATATATTTT.

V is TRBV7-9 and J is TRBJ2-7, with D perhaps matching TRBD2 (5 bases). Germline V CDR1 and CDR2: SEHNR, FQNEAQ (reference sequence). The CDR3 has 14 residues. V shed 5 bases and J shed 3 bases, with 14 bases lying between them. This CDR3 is CASSVGGRGYEQYF. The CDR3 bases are TGTGCCAGCAGCGTAGGAGGCCGGGGCTACGAGCAGTACTTC.

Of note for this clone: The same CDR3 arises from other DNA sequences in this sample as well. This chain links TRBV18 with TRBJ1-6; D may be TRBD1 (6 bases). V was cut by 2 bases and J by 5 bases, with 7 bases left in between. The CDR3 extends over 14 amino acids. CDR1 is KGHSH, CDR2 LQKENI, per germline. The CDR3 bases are TGTGCCAGCTCACCAAGACAGGATAATTCACCCCTCCACTTT. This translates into CASSPRQDNSPLHF.

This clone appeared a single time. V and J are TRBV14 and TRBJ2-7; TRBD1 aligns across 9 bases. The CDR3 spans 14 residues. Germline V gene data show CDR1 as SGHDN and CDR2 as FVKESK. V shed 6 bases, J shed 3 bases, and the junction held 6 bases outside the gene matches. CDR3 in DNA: TGTGCCAGCAGTTACACAGGGGGCCGCTACGAGCAGTACTTC. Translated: CASSYTGGRYEQYF.

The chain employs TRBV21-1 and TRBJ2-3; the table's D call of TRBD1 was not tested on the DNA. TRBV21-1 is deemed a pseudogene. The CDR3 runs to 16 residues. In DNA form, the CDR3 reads TGTGCCAGCAGCCCCTCCGGGACAAAGGACACAGATACGCAGTATTTT. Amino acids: CASSPSGTKDTDTQYF.

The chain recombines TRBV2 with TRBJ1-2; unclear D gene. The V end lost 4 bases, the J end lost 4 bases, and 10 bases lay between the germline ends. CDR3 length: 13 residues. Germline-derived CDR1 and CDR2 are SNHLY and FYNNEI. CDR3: CASSASGIYGYTF. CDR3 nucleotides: TGTGCCAGCAGTGCATCAGGCATCTATGGCTACACCTTC. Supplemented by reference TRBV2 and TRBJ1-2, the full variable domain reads EPEVTQTPSHQVTQMGQEVILRCVPISNHLYFYWYRQILGQKVEFLVSFYNNEISEKSEIFDDQFSVERPDGSNFTLKIRSTKLEDSAMYFCASSASGIYGYTFGSGTRLTVV.

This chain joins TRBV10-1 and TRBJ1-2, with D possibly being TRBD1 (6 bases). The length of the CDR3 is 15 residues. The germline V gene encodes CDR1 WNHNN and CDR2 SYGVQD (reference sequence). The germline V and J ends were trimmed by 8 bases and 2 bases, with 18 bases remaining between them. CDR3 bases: TGCGCCAGCTGTTTACAGGGCCCGACGAACTATGGCTACACCTTC. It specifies CASCLQGPTNYGYTF.

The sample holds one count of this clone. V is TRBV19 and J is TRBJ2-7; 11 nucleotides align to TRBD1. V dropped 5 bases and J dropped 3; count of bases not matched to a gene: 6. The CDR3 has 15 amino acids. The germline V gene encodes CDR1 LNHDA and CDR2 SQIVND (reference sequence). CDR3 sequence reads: CASSPTGTGGYEQYF. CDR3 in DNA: TGTGCCAGTAGTCCGACCGGGACAGGGGGCTACGAGCAGTACTTC.

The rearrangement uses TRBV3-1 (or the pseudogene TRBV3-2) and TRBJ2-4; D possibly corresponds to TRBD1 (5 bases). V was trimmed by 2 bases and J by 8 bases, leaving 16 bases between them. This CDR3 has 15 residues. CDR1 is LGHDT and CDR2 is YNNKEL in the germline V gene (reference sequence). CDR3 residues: CASSQRGAVGYIQYF. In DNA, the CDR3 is TGTGCCAGCAGCCAAAGGGGTGCGGTGGGGTACATTCAGTACTTC.

The CDR3 region has the DNA TGTGCCAGCAGCGGACGAAGGAGCTCTGGAAACACCATATATTTT. This gives the protein CASSGRRSSGNTIYF. This chain uses TRBV9 with TRBJ1-3, with D unclear. V was pared by 3 bases and J by 0 bases, with 10 bases between. CDR1 is SGDLS and CDR2 is YYNGEE in the germline V gene. CDR3 length: 15 amino acids. The full variable domain, rest sourced from reference TRBV9 and TRBJ1-3, is DSGVTQTPKHLITATGQRVTLRCSPRSGDLSVYWYQQSLDQGLQFLIQYYNGEERAKGNILERFSAQQFPDLHSELNLSSLELGDSALYFCASSGRRSSGNTIYFGEGSWLTVV.

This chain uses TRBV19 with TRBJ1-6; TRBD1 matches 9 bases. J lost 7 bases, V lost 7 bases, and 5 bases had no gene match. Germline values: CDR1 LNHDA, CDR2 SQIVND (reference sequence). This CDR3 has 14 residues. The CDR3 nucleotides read TGTGCCAGTACAGGACAGGGGAGCAATTCACCCCTCCACTTT. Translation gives CASTGQGSNSPLHF.

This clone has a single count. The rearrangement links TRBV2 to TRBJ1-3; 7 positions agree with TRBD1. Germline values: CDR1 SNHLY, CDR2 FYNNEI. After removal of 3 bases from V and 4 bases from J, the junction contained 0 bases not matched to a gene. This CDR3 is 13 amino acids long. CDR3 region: CASSETGGNTIYF. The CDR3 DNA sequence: TGTGCCAGCAGTGAGACAGGGGGAAACACCATATATTTT.

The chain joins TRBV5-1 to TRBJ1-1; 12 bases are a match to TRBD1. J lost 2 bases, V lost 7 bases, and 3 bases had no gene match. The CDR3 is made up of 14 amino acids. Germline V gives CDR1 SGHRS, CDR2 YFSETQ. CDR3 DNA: TGCGCCAGCGGGACAGGGGGCGGAAACACTGAAGCTTTCTTT. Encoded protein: CASGTGGGNTEAFF. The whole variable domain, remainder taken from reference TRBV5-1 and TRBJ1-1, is KAGVTQTPRYLIKTRGQQVTLSCSPISGHRSVSWYQQTPGQGLQFLFEYFSETQRNKGNFPGRFSGRQFSNSRSEMNVSTLELGDSALYLCASGTGGGNTEAFFGQGTRLTVV.

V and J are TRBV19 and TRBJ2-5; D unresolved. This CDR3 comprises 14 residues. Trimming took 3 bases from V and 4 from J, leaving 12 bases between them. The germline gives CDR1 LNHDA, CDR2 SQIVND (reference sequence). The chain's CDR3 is CASSISASVETQYF. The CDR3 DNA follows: TGTGCCAGTAGTATTTCGGCTAGTGTAGAGACCCAGTACTTC.

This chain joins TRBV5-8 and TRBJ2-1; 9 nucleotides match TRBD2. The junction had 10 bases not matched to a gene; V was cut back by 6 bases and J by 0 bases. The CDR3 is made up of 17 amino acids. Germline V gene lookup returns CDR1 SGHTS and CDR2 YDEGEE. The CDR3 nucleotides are TGTGCCAGCACCTACGGGGCGGGGGGGAGCTCCTACAATGAGCAGTTCTTC. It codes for CASTYGAGGSSYNEQFF.